This TCR beta chain appears in the sequencing data of a study of blood T cell repertoires in COVID-19. Study background: T cells, B-cell-depleted T cells, or PBMCs provided the cDNA or gDNA that served as material.

Here immunoSEQ multiplex PCR was the method, and the copy in TCRdb shows in-frame clones only, minus some. This sample has approximately 270,000 clones, with around 84% found just once. V lost 4 bases, J lost 3 bases, and 12 bases lay in between. CDR1 and CDR2 from the germline V gene are LGHDT and YNNKEL (reference sequence). The CDR3 is made up of 14 amino acids. Donors were grouped by their self-reported clinical history. Specimen: PBMCs or T cells enriched from blood (not recorded which). The genes are TRBV3-1 (or the pseudogene TRBV3-2) and TRBJ1-1, with no clear D. The TCR originated in a man aged 40-49 years who had recovered from COVID-19. The DNA of the CDR3 is TGTGCCAGCAGCCGCCTCGTGAGGGACACTGAAGCTTTCTTT. It translates to CASSRLVRDTEAFF.